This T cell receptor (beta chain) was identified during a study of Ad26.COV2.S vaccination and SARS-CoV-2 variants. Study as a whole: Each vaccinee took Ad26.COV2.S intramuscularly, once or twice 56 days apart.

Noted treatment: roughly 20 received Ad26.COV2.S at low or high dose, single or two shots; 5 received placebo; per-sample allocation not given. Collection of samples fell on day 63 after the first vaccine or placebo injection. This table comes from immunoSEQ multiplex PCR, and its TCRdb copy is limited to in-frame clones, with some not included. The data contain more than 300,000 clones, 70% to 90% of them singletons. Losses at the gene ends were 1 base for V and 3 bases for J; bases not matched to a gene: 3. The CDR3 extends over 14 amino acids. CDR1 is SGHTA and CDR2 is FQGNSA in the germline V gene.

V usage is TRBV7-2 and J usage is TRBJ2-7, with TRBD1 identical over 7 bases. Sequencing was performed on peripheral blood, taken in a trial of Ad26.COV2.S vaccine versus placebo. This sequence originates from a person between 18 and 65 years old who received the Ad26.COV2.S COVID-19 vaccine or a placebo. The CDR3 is CASSLGQGHYEQYF. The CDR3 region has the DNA TGTGCCAGCAGCTTAGGACAGGGACACTACGAGCAGTACTTC.